The next 4 T cell receptor beta chains were all read from a single sample in a study of human CD8 memory T cell subsets. Investigators built TCR beta libraries using UMI-labeled 5' RACE. One entry per CDR3 protein, without DNA, is what TCRdb gives after re-calling the 5' RACE reads. The listing contains around 11,000 distinct CDR3 sequences. Input material: CD8+ T cells from PBMCs. The receptors here all came from a human donor in good health.

V and J are TRBV5-1 and TRBJ2-7; TCRdb gives TRBD2 as the D gene, but with no DNA this cannot be confirmed. Germline-derived CDR1 and CDR2 are SGHRS and YFSETQ. CDR3 size: 14 residues. The CDR3 region is CASSLGQGSYEQYF.

The V and J genes are TRBV7-9 and TRBJ1-1. The CDR3 runs 15 residues. CDR1 and CDR2 (germline): SEHNR, FQNEAQ (reference sequence). The CDR3 sequence is CASSLSQGLDTEAFF.

This chain joins TRBV10-3 and TRBJ2-5; the TCRdb call, TRBD1, lacks DNA for checking. Germline CDR1 and CDR2: ENHRY and SYGVKD. The CDR3 contains 14 residues. This chain's CDR3 is CAISERQNQETQYF.

J is TRBJ2-7 and V is TRBV12-3 or TRBV12-4; TCRdb proposes TRBD1, but this gene call is untestable without DNA. The CDR3 loop spans 15 amino acids. The chain's CDR3 is CASKGAGTHPYEQYF.